A selection of T cell receptor beta chains follows, all from one sample in a study of cytomegalovirus exposure and HLA in healthy donors. Assay: immunoSEQ multiplex PCR; the TCRdb copy retains only in-frame clones and omits some. The top ten clones hold over 1.5% of a sample with 100,000 to 150,000 clones, approximately 85% of them seen once. The sequenced sample consisted of PBMCs. The receptors originated from a boy between 10 and 17 years old in good health and CMV-seronegative. Each CDR3 is given with its conserved first and last residue. Each record gives: clone size, V gene, D gene, J gene, CDR3 protein, CDR3 DNA. D genes are given only for firm matches. Only part of the rows carry a size: once, few, many, or a class if the clone is expanded.

.	TRBV15	.	TRBJ1-4	CATSRGRGRTNEKLFF	TGTGCCACCAGCAGAGGGAGGGGTCGTACTAATGAAAAACTGTTTTTT
.	TRBV30	.	TRBJ2-7	CAWSVGGILSEQYF	TGTGCCTGGAGTGTCGGAGGGATCCTTAGCGAGCAGTACTTC
once	TRBV6-1	.	TRBJ2-6	CASSEIQSGANVLTF	TGTGCCAGCAGTGAAATCCAGTCTGGGGCCAACGTCCTGACTTTC
.	TRBV7-2	.	TRBJ1-2	CASNEQGPGYTF	TGTGCCAGCAACGAACAGGGTCCTGGCTACACCTTC
.	TRBV20-1	.	TRBJ2-1	CSARGEEQFF	TGCAGTGCAAGAGGGGAGGAGCAGTTCTTC
.	TRBV7-9	.	TRBJ2-7	CASSPPGRGFDEQYF	TGTGCCAGCAGCCCTCCGGGACGGGGGTTCGACGAGCAGTACTTC
.	TRBV19	.	TRBJ2-5	CASSIGAEQETQYF	TGTGCCAGTAGTATAGGGGCCGAACAAGAGACCCAGTACTTC
few	TRBV5-6	TRBD2	TRBJ2-5	CASSFTSAETQYF	TGTGCCAGCAGCTTTACTAGCGCGGAGACCCAGTACTTC
.	TRBV11-2	TRBD2	TRBJ2-7	CASSLWTSGRYEQYF	TGTGCCAGCAGCTTATGGACTAGCGGGAGGTACGAGCAGTACTTC
.	TRBV13	TRBD1	TRBJ1-2	CASSSTGGASGYTF	TGTGCCAGCAGCTCGACAGGGGGCGCAAGTGGCTACACCTTC
once	TRBV27	.	TRBJ2-7	CASRTETNYEQYF	TGTGCCAGCAGGACAGAAACGAACTACGAGCAGTACTTC
.	TRBV7-9	TRBD2	TRBJ2-5	CASSRSGGGETQYF	TGTGCCAGCAGCCGGAGCGGGGGAGGAGAGACCCAGTACTTC
.	TRBV19	.	TRBJ1-5	CASSMWPGRNNNNQPQHF	TGTGCCAGTAGTATGTGGCCAGGGAGGAATAATAACAATCAGCCCCAGCATTTT
once	TRBV21-1	.	TRBJ1-2	CASSKGDGYTF	TGTGCCAGCAGCAAGGGCGATGGCTACACCTTC
.	TRBV5-6	TRBD2	TRBJ2-1	CASSLGSGGSYNEQFF	TGTGCCAGCAGCTTGGGTTCGGGGGGCTCCTACAATGAGCAGTTCTTC
.	TRBV10-3	.	TRBJ1-3	CAIGDSSGPNRF	TGTGCCATCGGGGACTCCTCGGGACCCAACCGGTTT
.	TRBV4-3	TRBD2	TRBJ2-1	CASSQVGGRIVDNEQFF	TGCGCCAGCAGCCAAGTTGGCGGGAGGATTGTCGACAATGAGCAGTTCTTC
once	TRBV28	TRBD1	TRBJ1-5	CASSSGQASNQPQHF	TGTGCCAGCAGTTCCGGACAGGCGAGCAATCAGCCCCAGCATTTT
.	TRBV27	TRBD1	TRBJ2-7	CASRPAGQGPYEQYF	TGTGCCAGCAGGCCCGCTGGACAGGGACCCTACGAGCAGTACTTC
few	TRBV6-1	.	TRBJ2-3	CASGIQQGSDTQYF	TGTGCCAGCGGGATTCAACAGGGCTCAGATACGCAGTATTTT
.	TRBV7-2	.	TRBJ1-5	CASSFLNNPGNQPQHF	TGTGCCAGCAGCTTCCTTAATAATCCCGGCAATCAGCCCCAGCATTTT
.	TRBV6-1	.	TRBJ2-5	CASSAHPGAQETQYF	TGTGCCAGCAGTGCCCACCCGGGAGCCCAAGAGACCCAGTACTTC
.	TRBV7-3	.	TRBJ2-7	CASSLTSGGDEQYF	TGTGCCAGCAGCTTAACGTCAGGCGGGGACGAGCAGTACTTC
few	TRBV6-5	.	TRBJ1-5	CASSYGGNSNQPQHF	TGTGCCAGCAGTTACGGGGGGAATAGCAATCAGCCCCAGCATTTT
.	TRBV6-5	.	TRBJ2-4	CASSPPSLAKNIQYF	TGTGCCAGCAGTCCTCCGAGCTTAGCCAAAAACATTCAGTACTTC